This is a list of T cell receptor beta chains from one sample in a study of identical twins. TCRdb re-called the 5' RACE reads with MiXCR, one entry per CDR3 protein. The sample has about 240,000 distinct CDR3 sequences; over 9.5% are singletons. These records were also assigned to another study, of yellow fever vaccine responses in identical twins.

The specimen was memory (CD45RO+) T cells sorted from blood. The receptors come from a woman between 18 and 29 years old in good health. CDR3s include the opening cysteine and the closing phenylalanine or tryptophan. The order of the fields is clone size, D gene, J gene, V gene, CDR3 DNA, CDR3 protein. A D gene is named only where the DNA matches it firmly. Rows give clone size only sometimes, using once, few, many, or a class for an expanded clone.

NA TRBD2 TRBJ2-5 TRBV27 TGTGCCAGCAGTTTGGGCGGGGGGGCAGTAATACCCGAGACCCAGTACTTC CASSLGGGAVIPETQYF
many TRBD1 TRBJ2-7 TRBV29-1 TGCAGCGTTGATGGCTCAGGGGGCTACGAGCAGTACTTC CSVDGSGGYEQYF
many TRBD1 TRBJ2-1 TRBV4-3 TGCGCCAGCAGCCAAGAGACAGGGGGCTACAATGAGCAGTTCTTC CASSQETGGYNEQFF
NA NA TRBJ2-7 TRBV28 TGTGCTTCCGCGCAGTACTCCTACGAGCAGTACTTC CASAQYSYEQYF
NA NA TRBJ2-3 TRBV2 TGTGCCAGCCACCCATCGGGGGATACGCAGTATTTT CASHPSGDTQYF
many TRBD2 TRBJ2-3 TRBV10-3 TGTGCCATCTCGCTGCGGGAGGAGTTGTTTGGCACAGATACGCAGTATTTT CAISLREELFGTDTQYF
NA NA TRBJ2-2 TRBV7-2 TGTGCCAGCAGGCCCATGTTAGTCGGGGAGCTGTTTTTT CASRPMLVGELFF
few TRBD2 TRBJ2-3 TRBV2 TGTGCCAGCAGTGACGGGTGGGCGGGGGCAGATACGCAGTATTTT CASSDGWAGADTQYF
once NA TRBJ1-5 TRBV6-1 TGTGCCAGCAGCGAGGGGGTTTATAGCAATCAGCCCCAGCATTTT CASSEGVYSNQPQHF
few TRBD2 TRBJ2-3 TRBV5-1 TGCGCCAGCAGATTAGCGGGAGAAAGGACAGATACGCAGTATTTT CASRLAGERTDTQYF
few NA TRBJ1-4 TRBV12-3/TRBV12-4 TGTGCCAGCAGCACGGGATTTAATGAAAAACTGTTTTTT CASSTGFNEKLFF
few NA TRBJ2-3 TRBV5-1 TGCGCCAGCAGCGCACCCGGGACGGAGGGCTTTGGTACGCAGTATTTT CASSAPGTEGFGTQYF
many TRBD2 TRBJ2-1 TRBV4-2 TGTGCCAGCAGGATGACTAGCGGGAAGTACAATGAGCAGTTCTTC CASRMTSGKYNEQFF
few TRBD1 TRBJ2-7 TRBV4-3 TGCGCCAGCAGCCAAGAATGGACAGGGTCCCACGAGCAGTACTTC CASSQEWTGSHEQYF
NA TRBD1 TRBJ2-7 TRBV29-1 TGCAGCGCTTCGACAGGGGGTACCTACGAGCAGTACTTC CSASTGGTYEQYF
few NA TRBJ1-1 TRBV12-3/TRBV12-4 TGTGCCAGCACCCCCACCCGGCAGGGCGGCACTGAAGCTTTCTTT CASTPTRQGGTEAFF
few TRBD2 TRBJ2-7 TRBV6-1 TGTGCCAGTTGGACTAGCGGGAGCTCCTACGAGCAGTACTTC CASWTSGSSYEQYF
NA NA TRBJ1-2 TRBV30 TGTGCCTGGAGCTTCCGAGGGGGGGCCGGGGCGTCCGGCTACACCTTC CAWSFRGGAGASGYTF
many TRBD2 TRBJ2-1 TRBV20-1 TGCAGTGCTAGCGGACTAGCGGACTCCTACAATGAGCAGTTCTTC CSASGLADSYNEQFF
NA NA TRBJ2-3 TRBV6-1 TGTGCCAGCAGTAGGTTAGGGGGAGCGATATCACCGGGGTATTTT CASSRLGGAISPGYF
few NA TRBJ2-7 TRBV3-1 TGTGCCAGCAGCCAGGATACCTACGAGCAGTACTTC CASSQDTYEQYF
few NA TRBJ1-4 TRBV28 TGTGCCAGCAGTTCCTTGATTACAGGGGAAAAACTGTTTTTT CASSSLITGEKLFF
many NA TRBJ2-1 TRBV29-1 TGCAGCGTTGGGCCGAATGAGCAGTTCTTC CSVGPNEQFF
few TRBD1 TRBJ1-5 TRBV6-2/TRBV6-3 TGTGCCAGCAATTTCCCGGGACAGGGGATGGGCAATCAGCCCCAGCATTTT CASNFPGQGMGNQPQHF
NA TRBD2 TRBJ2-1 TRBV7-8 TGTGCCAGCAGCTTTTATGCGGGGGGGATTCAAAACAATGAGCAGTTCTTC CASSFYAGGIQNNEQFF
few NA TRBJ2-7 TRBV29-1 TGCAGCGTTGAAGATTACAACGACTACGAGCAGTACTTC CSVEDYNDYEQYF
NA TRBD1 TRBJ2-3 TRBV5-6 TGTGCCAGCAGCTTTGGGACAGCCCCAAGCACAGATACGCAGTATTTT CASSFGTAPSTDTQYF
NA NA TRBJ2-7 TRBV27 TGTGCCAGCAGTTTATACACCTACGAGCAGTACTTC CASSLYTYEQYF
many TRBD2 TRBJ2-1 TRBV9 TGTGCCAGCAGCGTGAGCGGGAGAAGGGAGCTCAATGAGCAGTTCTTC CASSVSGRRELNEQFF
few NA TRBJ2-1 TRBV12-3/TRBV12-4 TGTGCCAGCAGTTTAGTTCTCTTAACCGGGACTGGAACGTCAAATGAGCAGTTCTTC CASSLVLLTGTGTSNEQFF
few TRBD1 TRBJ1-2 TRBV5-6 TGTGCCAGCAGCTTTCAAGGCCGGGACAGGGTGGATGGCTACACCTTC CASSFQGRDRVDGYTF
many NA TRBJ2-3 TRBV5-1 TGCGCCAGCAGCTTGGCCGTCAATGGCGGGGGCTTAGATACGCAGTATTTT CASSLAVNGGGLDTQYF
NA TRBD2 TRBJ2-3 TRBV3-1 TGTGCCAGCAGCCCTAGCGGGGGACCAGATACGCAGTATTTT CASSPSGGPDTQYF
NA NA TRBJ2-2 TRBV6-1 TGTGCCAGCAGCCGAACCGGGGCCCCATCCACCGGGGAGCTGTTTTTT CASSRTGAPSTGELFF